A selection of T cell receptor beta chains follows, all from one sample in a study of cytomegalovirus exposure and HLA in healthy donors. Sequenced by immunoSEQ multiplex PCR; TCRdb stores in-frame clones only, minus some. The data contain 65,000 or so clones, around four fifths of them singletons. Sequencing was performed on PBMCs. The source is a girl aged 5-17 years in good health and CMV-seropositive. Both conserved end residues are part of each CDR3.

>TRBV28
CASSFETEQFF
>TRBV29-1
CSVGLQLNTEAFF
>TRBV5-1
CASSLAPTGAGNEQFF
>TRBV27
CATGPYRNEQYF
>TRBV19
CASSIGTGFYEQYF
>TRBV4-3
CASSQDKTSFSEQFF
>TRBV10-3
CAISPLRGGSHEQYF
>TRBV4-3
CASSQEAATVRNTEAFF
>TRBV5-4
CASSSGGQGTYEQYF
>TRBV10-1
CASSSTGGPGAGANVLTF
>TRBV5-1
CASSLGGITDEQYF
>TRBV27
CASGQYTGELFF
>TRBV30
CAWSVRTGRNYGYTF
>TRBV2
CASSEYYNEQFF
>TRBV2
CASNEGGITEAFF
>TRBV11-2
CASSLARLVGSYNEQFF
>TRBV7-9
CASSWEPKGADTQYF
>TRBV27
CASSLRDSPPNEQFF
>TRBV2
CASTGGVGVYGYTF
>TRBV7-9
CASSLSGLPGTRGEQYF
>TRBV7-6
CASSLAREGSIYF
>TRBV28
CASSFQGSLSNQPQHF
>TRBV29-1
CSVGGRFSGHNEQFF
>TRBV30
CARRGGSDEQFF
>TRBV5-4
CASSSQDRVSEQYF
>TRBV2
CASGSGAYNEQFF
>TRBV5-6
CASSLTGLAGGTGELFF
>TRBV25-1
CASSAAGQGSYEQYF
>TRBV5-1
CASSRDRENEQFF
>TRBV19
CASSSGQSTDTQYF
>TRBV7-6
CASSLGQGRTPLHF
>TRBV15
CATSRAPGQHNQPQHF
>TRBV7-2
CASSASIGDFYEQYF
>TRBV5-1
CASNFDRESSGANVLTF
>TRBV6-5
CASSYRGEAFF
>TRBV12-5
CASGTGMGEETQYF
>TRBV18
CASSPQEEGETQYF
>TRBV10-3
CAISELMVGDEAFF
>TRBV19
CASSGQNYGYTF
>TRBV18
CASSPRAGETQETQYF
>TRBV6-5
CASSPSSGGVDTQYF
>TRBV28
CASEGAGGYTF
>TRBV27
CASGRSSYNEQFF
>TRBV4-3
CASSQEAGLAGGPGYNEQFF
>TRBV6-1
CAIALGQGYYGYTF
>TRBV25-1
CASSDRGLTEAFF
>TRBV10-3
CAIRETGRHEQFF
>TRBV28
CASSIQGAGETQYF
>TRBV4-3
CASSQGLVSNEQFF
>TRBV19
CASQEGWKPQHF
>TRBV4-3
CASSQSLDRGNNNYGYTF